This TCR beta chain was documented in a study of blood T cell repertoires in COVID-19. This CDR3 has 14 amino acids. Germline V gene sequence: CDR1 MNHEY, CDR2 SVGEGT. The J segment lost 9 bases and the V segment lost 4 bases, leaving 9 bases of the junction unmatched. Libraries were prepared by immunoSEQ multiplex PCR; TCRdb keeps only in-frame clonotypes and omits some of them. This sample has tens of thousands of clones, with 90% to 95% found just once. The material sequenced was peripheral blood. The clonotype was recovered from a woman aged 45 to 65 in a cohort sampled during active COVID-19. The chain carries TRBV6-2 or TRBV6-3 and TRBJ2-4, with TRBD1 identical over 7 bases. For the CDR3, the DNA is TGTGCCAGCAGTTTGGTAAAGGGGGCTGGCATTCAGTACTTC. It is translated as CASSLVKGAGIQYF.